A selection of T cell receptor beta chains follows, all from one sample in a study of lymphopenia after photon versus proton radiotherapy. Measured with immunoSEQ multiplex PCR; TCRdb has only the in-frame clones, and not every one. The sample carries about 7,300 clones, around 92% recorded once. This material consisted of peripheral blood, taken from a patient treated with photon-based radiotherapy. The origin of the receptors is a woman between 50 and 59 years old with cholangiocarcinoma. Both conserved end residues are part of each CDR3. The D gene is left open where the match is weak. Size is stated for part of the rows, as once, few or many counts, or as a class when the clone is expanded.

v_call	j_call	clone_size	d_call	cdr3_aa	cdr3_nt
TRBV7-8	TRBJ2-7	NA	NA	CASSPRPAVSSYEQYF	TGTGCCAGCAGCCCGAGACCGGCCGTCAGCTCCTACGAGCAGTACTTC
TRBV27	TRBJ1-3	NA	NA	CASSLGWGLGNTIYF	TGTGCCAGCAGTTTAGGGTGGGGGCTCGGAAACACCATATATTTT
TRBV15	TRBJ1-1	once	NA	CATSRDYEQNTEAFF	TGTGCCACCAGCAGAGATTATGAACAAAACACTGAAGCTTTCTTT
TRBV11-2	TRBJ1-2	NA	NA	CASSLVRGYTF	TGTGCCAGCAGCTTAGTTAGGGGCTACACCTTC
TRBV27	TRBJ1-2	once	NA	CASSTGNNYGYTF	TGTGCCAGCAGCACCGGGAATAACTATGGCTACACCTTC
TRBV7-9	TRBJ2-7	once	NA	CASSPLEGGSYEQYF	TGTGCCAGCAGCCCCCTTGAGGGGGGATCCTACGAGCAGTACTTC
TRBV7-2	TRBJ1-2	once	NA	CASSFQEANYGYTF	TGTGCCAGCAGCTTTCAGGAAGCTAACTATGGCTACACCTTC
TRBV7-8	TRBJ2-3	NA	NA	CASSLSPSLGGQTDTQYF	TGTGCCAGCAGCTTATCCCCATCTCTTGGGGGGCAGACAGATACGCAGTATTTT
TRBV7-2	TRBJ1-1	NA	NA	CASSLGQAVNTEAFF	TGTGCCAGCAGCTTAGGACAGGCGGTGAACACTGAAGCTTTCTTT
TRBV4-1	TRBJ2-1	NA	NA	CASSQENVRGNNEQFF	TGCGCCAGCAGCCAAGAAAACGTTCGGGGTAACAATGAGCAGTTCTTC
TRBV27	TRBJ2-3	NA	NA	CASRDLEGDTQYF	TGTGCCAGCAGGGACCTTGAGGGAGATACGCAGTATTTT
TRBV7-9	TRBJ2-6	NA	NA	CASSLRDRQSSGANVLTF	TGTGCCAGCAGTTTGAGGGACCGCCAGAGCTCTGGGGCCAACGTCCTGACTTTC
TRBV2	TRBJ1-1	NA	TRBD1	CASIPGQGTEAFF	TGTGCCAGCATCCCGGGACAGGGTACTGAAGCTTTCTTT
TRBV19	TRBJ1-6	NA	TRBD1	CASSIGTGVDSPLHF	TGTGCCAGTAGTATAGGGACAGGGGTCGATTCACCCCTCCACTTT
TRBV6-1	TRBJ1-2	NA	TRBD1	CASSETGGYGYTF	TGTGCCAGCAGTGAGACAGGGGGCTATGGCTACACCTTC
TRBV4-3	TRBJ1-2	NA	NA	CASSPSDARGSNYGYTF	TGCGCCAGCAGCCCGTCAGACGCCAGGGGTTCTAACTATGGCTACACCTTC
TRBV11-2	TRBJ1-2	NA	NA	CASSLYGAWNYGYTF	TGTGCCAGCAGCTTATACGGGGCCTGGAACTATGGCTACACCTTC
TRBV19	TRBJ1-5	few	NA	CASRGYVRPNQPQHF	TGTGCCAGTAGAGGGTACGTAAGACCGAATCAGCCCCAGCATTTT
TRBV7-2	TRBJ1-2	NA	TRBD1	CASSRVNTGTGGNYGYTF	TGTGCCAGCAGCCGCGTTAATACCGGGACAGGAGGGAACTATGGCTACACCTTC
TRBV11-2	TRBJ1-2	NA	NA	CASSPGDFTTF	TGTGCCAGCAGCCCCGGGGACTTTACCACCTTC
TRBV5-1	TRBJ2-7	NA	TRBD2	CASSSIAGQVQYF	TGCGCCAGCAGCTCGATAGCGGGGCAGGTGCAGTACTTC
TRBV9	TRBJ1-2	NA	NA	CASSVEAWGSSYGYTF	TGTGCCAGCAGCGTAGAGGCTTGGGGCAGCTCCTATGGCTACACCTTC
TRBV14	TRBJ2-7	few	TRBD2	CASSRTYNGGNPYEQYF	TGTGCCAGCAGCCGCACTTACAACGGGGGGAACCCCTACGAGCAGTACTTC
TRBV5-6	TRBJ2-5	NA	NA	CASSLEGGLGIWETQYF	TGTGCCAGCAGCTTGGAAGGGGGGCTGGGTATTTGGGAGACCCAGTACTTC
TRBV7-2	TRBJ1-1	NA	NA	CASSLGWGGSGTEAFF	TGTGCCAGCAGCTTAGGGTGGGGAGGGAGCGGCACTGAAGCTTTCTTT
TRBV18	TRBJ1-5	NA	TRBD1	CASSVGTVAQPQHF	TGTGCCAGCTCAGTCGGGACAGTCGCCCAGCCCCAGCATTTT
TRBV6-6	TRBJ1-1	NA	NA	CASSLDRNTEAFF	TGTGCCAGCAGCCTGGACAGGAACACTGAAGCTTTCTTT
TRBV15	TRBJ2-1	NA	NA	CATSRQGLNEQFF	TGTGCCACCAGCAGGCAGGGGCTGAATGAGCAGTTCTTC
TRBV4-1	TRBJ1-4	once	NA	CASSPSWTNEKLFF	TGCGCCAGCAGTCCCTCGTGGACTAATGAAAAACTGTTTTTT
TRBV6-4	TRBJ2-1	NA	NA	CASSPHRGAGNEQFF	TGTGCCAGCAGCCCCCATAGGGGGGCGGGGAATGAGCAGTTCTTC
TRBV19	TRBJ1-2	NA	NA	CASSDGTDYGYTF	TGTGCCAGTAGTGACGGGACCGACTATGGCTACACCTTC
TRBV7-9	TRBJ1-1	NA	NA	CASSRTGGAEAFF	TGTGCCAGCAGCCGGACGGGTGGGGCTGAAGCTTTCTTT
TRBV18	TRBJ1-1	large	NA	CASSVVTGHTEAFF	TGTGCCAGCTCAGTCGTGACAGGTCACACTGAAGCTTTCTTT
TRBV6-5	TRBJ1-2	NA	TRBD1	CASSPLTTGNGYTF	TGTGCCAGCAGTCCGCTCACGACAGGGAATGGCTACACCTTC
TRBV18	TRBJ2-2	NA	TRBD2	CASSPSSGRAGELFF	TGTGCCAGCTCACCTTCCTCAGGGAGGGCCGGGGAGCTGTTTTTT
TRBV19	TRBJ1-5	few	NA	CASSRGVAIGGVNQPQHF	TGTGCCAGTAGTAGAGGGGTCGCCATAGGGGGAGTCAATCAGCCCCAGCATTTT
TRBV7-2	TRBJ2-3	NA	TRBD2	CASSSPGLGGGSTDTQYF	TGTGCCAGCAGCTCACCGGGGTTGGGCGGGGGAAGCACAGATACGCAGTATTTT
TRBV5-8	TRBJ1-4	NA	NA	CASRVQANEKLFF	TGTGCCAGCAGAGTACAGGCTAATGAAAAACTGTTTTTT
TRBV6-5	TRBJ2-7	once	NA	CASAQTGLTYEQYF	TGTGCCAGCGCCCAAACAGGGCTTACCTACGAGCAGTACTTC
TRBV7-9	TRBJ1-1	once	NA	CASSLVRPKEAFF	TGTGCCAGCAGCTTGGTCAGACCGAAGGAAGCTTTCTTT
TRBV18	TRBJ1-2	NA	NA	CASSPGPGPATRGYTF	TGTGCCAGCTCACCGGGCCCGGGACCCGCCACGAGGGGCTACACCTTC
TRBV19	TRBJ2-1	NA	TRBD1	CASSIRQGAFIEQFF	TGTGCCAGTAGTATCCGGCAGGGGGCGTTTATTGAGCAGTTCTTC
TRBV9	TRBJ2-3	NA	NA	CASSVIPEGRTDTQYF	TGTGCCAGCAGCGTAATCCCCGAGGGCAGGACAGATACGCAGTATTTT
TRBV27	TRBJ1-2	NA	NA	CASSLRPGLSYGYTF	TGTGCCAGCAGTTTGAGGCCAGGCCTCTCGTATGGCTACACCTTC
TRBV18	TRBJ2-1	NA	TRBD2	CASSFKLTSGSPNNEQFF	TGTGCCAGCTCCTTTAAGCTCACTAGCGGGTCCCCCAACAATGAGCAGTTCTTC
TRBV11-2	TRBJ1-4	NA	TRBD1	CASTPGQTNEKLFF	TGTGCCAGCACCCCGGGACAGACTAATGAAAAACTGTTTTTT
TRBV10-3	TRBJ2-2	NA	NA	CAISEVHLFSGELFF	TGTGCCATCAGTGAGGTACACCTTTTTTCCGGGGAGCTGTTTTTT
TRBV19	TRBJ1-2	NA	NA	CASSIGVWGNYGYTF	TGTGCCAGTAGTATTGGCGTTTGGGGGAACTATGGCTACACCTTC
TRBV6-1	TRBJ2-7	NA	NA	CASSESEGLAGIYEQYF	TGTGCCAGCAGTGAAAGTGAGGGGCTAGCTGGGATCTATGAGCAGTACTTC
TRBV10-3	TRBJ1-2	NA	TRBD1	CAISVRQGYGYTF	TGTGCCATCAGTGTTAGACAGGGCTATGGCTACACCTTC
TRBV2	TRBJ1-5	NA	TRBD1	CASSVGRGYSNQPQHF	TGTGCCAGCAGTGTAGGCAGGGGGTATAGCAATCAGCCCCAGCATTTT